The source of this T cell receptor (beta chain) is a study of vaccination and CD4 T cells after COVID-19 (dated by TCRdb to about 2022). Study-wide context: SARS-CoV-2 positivity had been established in the convalescent patients by nasal swab PCR, and mild disease was recorded in roughly ten of these patients and severe disease in one. As controls, cultures received a CEFX viral epitope pool (the positive control), an HIV-1 Nef peptide pool (the negative control), or no peptide at all. Post-vaccine blood samples were collected a median of 72 days after the second vaccine dose, ranging from about 13 to 241 days. The cultures were stimulated with overlapping spike peptide pools from SARS-CoV-2 and from the common cold coronaviruses HCoV-NL63, HCoV-OC43 and HCoV-229E. Participants received two doses of either the Pfizer-BioNTech BNT162b2 vaccine (n=8) or the Moderna mRNA-1273 vaccine (n=2). Post-COVID blood samples from convalescent patients were collected a median of about 110 days after diagnosis, with a range of roughly 35 to 170 days. The convalescent cohort included six males and four females, with two Hispanic individuals, seven Caucasians, two Asians and one multiracial person. In 9 to 11 COVID-19 convalescent patients and a handful of infection-naive healthy vaccine recipients, researchers compared the spike-specific CD4+ TCR repertoire from before mRNA vaccination with the repertoire from after. The study at large found these results: Although the median number of SARS-CoV-2-reactive clonotypes went up from approximately 20 after infection to 38 after vaccination, the increase was not significant. In convalescent patients, nearly all vaccine-specific clones (304 of 307) were found to be mono-reactive for SARS-CoV-2 spike rather than cross-reactive with common cold coronaviruses. Among convalescent patients, a median roughly 90% of the SARS-CoV-2-reactive clones seen after vaccination appeared only after vaccination, which suggests priming specific to the vaccine. The number of convalescent patients in the study was relatively small, and the study did not examine early timepoints following natural infection.

Library preparation used PCR. At the Johns Hopkins FTIC core, DNA from the cultured CD4+ T cells underwent TCR sequencing with the Oncomine TCR Beta short-read assay. The QIAamp micro DNA kit was used to extract genomic DNA from the cultured CD4+ T cells. Oncomine TCR Beta libraries made from cultured CD4+ T cells were pooled using unique dual indexes and sequenced on an Illumina iSeq 100. The paper's data handling went like this. Non-productive sequences were filtered out, and CDR3s that did not start with C, did not end with F or W, or were shorter than 7 amino acids were discarded. Antigen-specific clonotypes were identified with the MANAFEST web application by comparing peptide-stimulated wells with reference and other culture wells. To be called positive, a clone needed an FDR below 0.05, an odds ratio above 5, and a productive frequency above 0.1% in at least two of three replicate wells. Clonotypes that were significantly expanded in both SARS-CoV-2 spike wells and at least one common cold coronavirus spike condition were defined as cross-reactive. CDR3 homology was assessed with Levenshtein distances (stringdist) and unrooted phylogenetic trees (ape) in R version 3.6.1. Using fastp at Q25 and MiXCR, TCRdb reprocessed the public reads and kept productive beta chains. Under each unique CDR3 protein, matching rows form one entry showing the most common genes and DNA. The V and J calls reflect TCRdb's pipeline rather than the authors' work. This sample comprises about 10,000 distinct CDR3 sequences, under 35% of them detected only once. 20% to 30% of the sample lies in the top ten.

The germline V end is reduced by 6 bases and the J end by 4 bases; junction bases left unmatched: 6. The cysteine opens and the phenylalanine closes a CDR3 of 15 amino acids. Just the 45-base CDR3 DNA is kept, in frame starting at base 1. The meaning of the sample's treatment or condition label: approximately nine-day PBMC culture with coronavirus spike peptide pools or control peptides (ViraFEST assay). To expand antigen-specific T cells with peptide pools and then pick out the expanded clonotypes through TCR sequencing, the study relied on the ViraFEST assay. The positive SARS-CoV-2 PCR tests of the convalescent patients were dated from March to December 2020, before the Alpha, Beta and Delta variants emerged in the United States. Fewer than 2.5 million PBMCs per well were cultured in IMDM with roughly 5% human AB serum and 8.5 to 10 IU/ml IL-2, plus 10 ug/ml peptide pools. On days 3 and 7, half of the culture medium was replaced with fresh IL-2-containing medium. After 10 days of culture, CD4+ T cells were isolated by negative selection using the EasySep CD4+ T cell isolation kit. PBMCs were separated from whole blood using Ficoll-Paque Plus gradient centrifugation and then either used fresh or cryopreserved at -140C. In general, triplicate wells were set up for every culture condition.

A note on this clonotype: The antigen this receptor binds is unknown. The input lacks base qualities; no much larger clone sits a single base away.

Material for sequencing was cultured CD4+ T cells from blood. The sequence joins TRBV12-3 or TRBV12-4 to TRBJ2-5, with 12 bases matching TRBD1. The sequence was obtained from a human donor with COVID-19. CDR3 sequence: CASSPGTGGRETQYF. In nucleotide form, the sequence is TGTGCCAGCAGCCCCGGGACAGGGGGCAGAGAGACCCAGTACTTC.